The 24 T cell receptor beta chains in this list originate from one sample, sequenced in a study of cytomegalovirus exposure and HLA in healthy donors. 60 Vbeta and 13 Jbeta primers were used in PCR. Sequenced by immunoSEQ multiplex PCR; TCRdb stores in-frame clones only, minus some. The table lists approximately 160,000 clones, roughly 80% of them singletons. The source material was PBMCs. These receptors all come from a human donor in good health.

V gene TRBV7-2 combines with J gene TRBJ1-2; 10 bases match TRBD1. The CDR3 loop spans 17 amino acids. Looked up from germline, CDR1 is SGHTA and CDR2 is FQGNSA. V lost 2 bases and J lost 0; bases outside the gene matches: 6. The CDR3 here is CASSLTGQGNSNYGYTF. In nucleotides, the CDR3 is TGTGCCAGCAGCTTAACGGGACAGGGGAATTCTAACTATGGCTACACCTTC. Variable domain in full (rest from reference TRBV7-2 and TRBJ1-2): GAGVSQSPSNKVTEKGKDVELRCDPISGHTALYWYRQSLGQGLEFLIYFQGNSAPDKSGLPSDRFSAERTGGSVSTLTIQRTQQEDSAVYLCASSLTGQGNSNYGYTFGSGTRLTVV.

This chain links TRBV7-9 with TRBJ1-5; the D gene is possibly TRBD1 (5 bases). Trimming removed 3 bases at V and 5 bases at J, with 8 bases between. The CDR3 covers 13 residues. The germline V gene has CDR1 SEHNR and CDR2 FQNEAQ (reference sequence). The CDR3, as DNA: TGTGCCAGCAGCTTGGAGGGGCATCAGCCCCAGCATTTT. It codes for CASSLEGHQPQHF.

A remark on this clone: The junction and the germline gene differ at one end; a read error may be behind it. The gene calls are TRBV6-5 and TRBJ2-7, with a possible D match to TRBD2 (5 bases). The length of the CDR3 is 13 residues. Germline V gene data show CDR1 as MNHEY and CDR2 as SVGAGI. The CDR3 protein is CASSYRGSSEQYF. CDR3 bases: TGTGCCAGCAGTTACCGGGGTTCCTCCGAGCAGTACTTC.

V and J are TRBV7-4 and TRBJ1-5; 7 nucleotides line up with TRBD1. Germline loops: CDR1 SGHVT, CDR2 SQSDAQ. V lost 8 bases to trimming and J lost 4 bases; unmatched junction nucleotides: 8. The CDR3 length is 14 residues. CDR3 sequence reads: CASAAGRGNQPQHF. The DNA of the CDR3 is TGTGCCAGCGCGGCCGGCAGGGGGAATCAGCCCCAGCATTTT.

This rearrangement joins TRBV4-3 to TRBJ2-7; the D gene is possibly TRBD1 (6 bases). Trimming took off 0 bases at V and 2 bases at J, with 11 bases between the two ends. The germline V gene has CDR1 LGHNA and CDR2 YSLEER. The length of the CDR3 is 15 residues. The CDR3, as DNA: TGCGCCAGCAGCCAAGACACCAGGGGCGCCTACGAGCAGTACTTC. Protein sequence: CASSQDTRGAYEQYF.

The rearrangement joins TRBV6-5 to TRBJ2-4, with 7 nucleotides matching TRBD1. CDR3 length: 15 residues. The V and J ends lost 5 bases and 16 bases, in that order; junction bases with no gene match: 20. Germline-derived CDR1 and CDR2 are MNHEY and SVGAGI. CDR3 loop: CASSPFLGQKELKYF. The CDR3 nucleotides are TGTGCCAGCAGTCCCTTCCTGGGACAGAAAGAACTCAAATACTTC.

V and J are TRBV2 and TRBJ1-1; 11 positions agree with TRBD1. This CDR3 is 16 amino acids long. Germline loops: CDR1 SNHLY, CDR2 FYNNEI. The V and J ends lost 4 bases and 9 bases, in that order; junction bases with no gene match: 13. The CDR3, as DNA: TGTGCCAGCAGTGCCTGGACAGGGGGCGTGGATCTCCAAGCTTTCTTT. Amino acids: CASSAWTGGVDLQAFF.

The chain is built from TRBV6-1 and TRBJ1-5, with unresolved D. The CDR3 length is 16 residues. Germline CDR1 MNHNS, CDR2 SASEGT. V dropped 2 bases and J dropped 0 bases, with 11 bases sitting between them. The CDR3 bases are TGTGCCAGCAGTGAATCTAGGTTTCCTAGCAATCAGCCCCAGCATTTT. It encodes CASSESRFPSNQPQHF.

The chain joins TRBV11-2 to TRBJ2-7, with TRBD1 identical over 10 bases. CDR1 and CDR2 from the germline V gene are SGHAT and FQNNGV. The CDR3 length is 15 residues. With 8 bases clipped from V and 0 bases from J, the junction kept 7 bases outside the gene matches. CDR3 coding DNA: TGTGCCAGCGCACCGGGACAGGGGAGCTCCTACGAGCAGTACTTC. This encodes CASAPGQGSSYEQYF.

V and J are TRBV4-1 and TRBJ2-2; D is undetermined. The CDR3 loop spans 14 amino acids. The V gene's germline CDR1 is MGHRA and CDR2 YSYEKL. Between the trimmed V and J ends, which lost 3 bases and 1 base, there was a span of 6 bases. The chain's CDR3 is CASSHRKNTGELFF. CDR3 in DNA: TGCGCCAGCAGCCACCGTAAGAACACCGGGGAGCTGTTTTTT.

This chain links TRBV5-1 with TRBJ1-2; 7 nucleotides align to TRBD1. The CDR3 spans 13 residues. CDR1 is SGHRS and CDR2 is YFSETQ in the germline V gene. V shed 5 bases and J 3 bases; nucleotides not matched to a gene: 4. CDR3 protein: CASRDRADYGYTF. CDR3 nucleotide sequence: TGCGCCAGCAGAGACAGGGCGGACTATGGCTACACCTTC.

This chain joins TRBV23-1 and TRBJ2-7; 11 bases match TRBD1. TRBV23-1 is filed as an ORF, its function uncertain. The CDR3 has 15 residues. V dropped 2 bases and J dropped 4; count of bases not matched to a gene: 4. The CDR3 nucleotides are TGCGCCAGCAGTCAAGGGACAGGGGGTACGTACGAGCAGTACTTC. This sequence encodes CASSQGTGGTYEQYF.

The V and J genes are TRBV15 and TRBJ1-1, with 7 bases identical to TRBD1. CDR1 is LNHNV, CDR2 YYDKDF, per germline (reference sequence). Trimming cost V 3 bases and J 7 bases; bases outside gene matches: 5. The CDR3 contains 13 residues. CDR3 in amino acids: CATSSGGTVEAFF. CDR3 sequence (DNA): TGTGCCACCAGCAGCGGCGGGACAGTTGAAGCTTTCTTT.

The chain links TRBV5-1 to TRBJ1-2; maybe TRBD1 (5 bases). The V gene's germline CDR1 is SGHRS and CDR2 YFSETQ. This CDR3 contains 12 residues. The V and J ends lost 4 bases and 4 bases respectively, with 8 bases between them. CDR3 region: CASSGGVYGYTF. The CDR3 DNA is TGCGCCAGCAGCGGGGGGGTCTATGGCTACACCTTC.

In DNA, the CDR3 is TGTGCCAGCAGTCCAACACCGGGACTAGCGGGGGGGTATTCCTACAATGAGCAGTTCTTC. Amino acids: CASSPTPGLAGGYSYNEQFF. This chain joins TRBV2 and TRBJ2-1, with 16 positions matching TRBD2. Germline V gene lookup returns CDR1 SNHLY and CDR2 FYNNEI. The length of the CDR3 is 20 residues. Trimming at V came to 5 bases and at J to 1 base, leaving 11 bases not matched to a gene.

The chain combines TRBV6-6 with TRBJ1-4, with 7 bases matching TRBD1. The junction had 6 bases not matched to a gene; V was cut back by 0 bases and J by 8 bases. Germline V gene lookup returns CDR1 MNHNY and CDR2 SVGAGI (reference sequence). This CDR3 spans 15 amino acids. The CDR3 is CASSYSRGRGEKLFF. In DNA form, the CDR3 reads TGTGCCAGCAGTTACTCGAGAGGCAGGGGGGAAAAACTGTTTTTT.

This clone was seen a few times. This chain joins TRBV6-1 and TRBJ1-1; 9 bases line up with TRBD1. The J segment lost 8 bases and the V segment lost 5 bases, leaving 6 bases of the junction unmatched. This CDR3 spans 13 amino acids. CDR1 and CDR2 (germline): MNHNS, SASEGT. CDR3 loop: CASSYWTGEEAFF. Here the CDR3 DNA reads TGTGCCAGCAGTTATTGGACAGGGGAGGAAGCTTTCTTT.

This chain connects TRBV2 to TRBJ1-1; 8 positions agree with TRBD1. The CDR3 sequence is 15 residues long. Germline CDR1 is SNHLY and CDR2 is FYNNEI. With 5 bases clipped from V and 0 bases from J, the junction kept 5 bases outside the gene matches. DNA of the CDR3: TGTGCCAGCAGTCCGGGGACAGGACTGAACACTGAAGCTTTCTTT. It yields the protein CASSPGTGLNTEAFF.

The J gene is TRBJ1-2, the V gene TRBV5-8, with D hard to call. Trimming left V 1 base short and J 6 bases short, with 16 bases between. Germline CDR1 reads SGHTS; CDR2 reads YDEGEE. The CDR3 runs 15 residues. CDR3 amino acids: CASSLPRTEKDGYTF. CDR3 DNA sequence: TGTGCCAGCAGCTTGCCCCGGACTGAAAAAGATGGCTACACCTTC. Full variable domain (outside the CDR3, taken from reference TRBV5-8 and TRBJ1-2): EAGVTQSPTHLIKTRGQQATLRCSPISGHTSVYWYQQALGLGLQFLLWYDEGEERNRGNFPPRFSGRQFPNYSSELNVNALELEDSALYLCASSLPRTEKDGYTFGSGTRLTVV.

The chain uses TRBV4-1 and TRBJ2-3, with TRBD2 as a possible D gene (5 bases). V was trimmed by 2 bases and J by 6 bases, leaving 9 bases between them. Per germline, CDR1 MGHRA and CDR2 YSYEKL. CDR3 size: 13 residues. The CDR3 DNA is TGCGCCAGCAGCCAAATTAGAGGGGATACGCAGTATTTT. It encodes CASSQIRGDTQYF.

This chain links TRBV19 with TRBJ2-3; 9 bases fit TRBD2. This CDR3 is 17 amino acids long. V shed 6 bases, J shed 2 bases, and the junction held 12 bases outside the gene matches. Germline V lookup: CDR1 LNHDA, CDR2 SQIVND (reference sequence). The CDR3 loop is CASRGGLAGAYTDTQYF. CDR3 nucleotides: TGTGCCAGTAGGGGGGGCTTAGCGGGGGCATACACAGATACGCAGTATTTT.

This clone showed up just once. V is TRBV13 and J is TRBJ1-2; maybe TRBD1 (5 bases). The CDR3 has 14 residues. The V gene lost 5 bases and the J gene lost 5 bases, with 15 bases spanning the gap. The germline V gene encodes CDR1 PRHDT and CDR2 FYEKMQ (reference sequence). The CDR3, as DNA: TGTGCCAGCAGCCAAGGGGCTGGAAGATATGGCTACACCTTC. This translates into CASSQGAGRYGYTF.

The chain recombines TRBV18 with TRBJ1-2, with D unresolved. The CDR3 consists of 13 residues. Germline V lookup: CDR1 KGHSH, CDR2 LQKENI. V shed 2 bases and J shed 7 bases, with 11 bases lying between them. The CDR3 is CASSPATGGGYTF. The CDR3 nucleotides are TGTGCCAGCTCACCAGCGACCGGCGGTGGCTACACCTTC.

V and J are TRBV27 and TRBJ2-7; D remains unclear. Trimming left V 0 bases short and J 3 bases short, with 9 bases between. Germline values: CDR1 MNHEY, CDR2 SMNVEV (reference sequence). The CDR3 totals 14 residues. In DNA form, the CDR3 reads TGTGCCAGCAGTTTATCACTGCGGAACTACGAGCAGTACTTC. It encodes CASSLSLRNYEQYF.